Included here is one T cell receptor (beta chain) sequence, with context. Its target is not known. The sample is drawn from a study of prognosis after radiotherapy for stage I lung cancer. On the study more broadly: Patients in the cohort never received concurrent therapy with stereotactic body radiotherapy. Notes on the study in general: Stereotactic body radiation therapy was followed by fewer unique TCR clones, median 10,088 versus 6,861. TRBV and TRBJ gene usage reportedly differed between patients with and without metastases.

The study amplified the TCR beta CDR3 region from genomic DNA. This amplification was carried out by two rounds of multiplex PCR. Initially, in first-round PCR, primers specific to each TRBV and TRBJ gene were used. TCRdb independently ran MiXCR on the multiplex PCR reads; one entry per CDR3 protein. Here the sample spans fewer than 20,000 distinct CDR3 sequences, roughly two fifths being singletons. Researchers took 6 to 7 milliliters of peripheral blood at each of two time points. V shed 4 bases and J shed 6 bases, with 24 bases lying between them. Looked up from germline, CDR1 is MNHEY and CDR2 is SMNVEV (reference sequence). The CDR3 covers 17 residues.

The sequenced sample was PBMCs, obtained before or after stereotactic body radiation therapy (not recorded which). The TCR originated in a donor of 50 years or more with non-small cell lung cancer. The chain recombines TRBV27 with TRBJ1-1; D gene uncertain. The CDR3 loop reads CASSSLPSSAGGAEAFF. CDR3 nucleotide sequence: TGTGCCAGCAGTTCCCTGCCTTCGAGCGCCGGCGGCGCTGAAGCTTTCTTT.